There are many counts of the clone carrying this T cell receptor (beta chain). As yet, its antigen is unknown. This sample stems from a study of breast tumors, draining lymph nodes, adjacent tissues. TCRdb called the multiplex PCR reads again in MiXCR, with one record for every CDR3 protein. The sample has approximately 90,000 distinct CDR3 sequences, over 25% seen once. Study-level points and caveats: The lymph node origin of tumor T cells was framed as consistent with a hypothesis, not demonstrated. Findings are consistent with lymph node origin and intratumoral expansion of most tumor T cells.

CDR3 length: 11 residues. Germline V gene sequence: CDR1 MNHEY, CDR2 SVGAGI. Trimming pared 8 bases from V and 6 bases from J, leaving 11 bases between. Breast cancer patients provided tissue from their axillary draining lymph nodes. The chain recombines TRBV6-5 with TRBJ2-7; possibly TRBD2 for D (6 bases). The sequenced sample consisted of axillary lymph node tissue. The sequence was collected from a female donor with breast cancer. Some clones in this sample may be carry-over from other donors' samples. CDR3 sequence reads: CASGGIGEQYF. For the CDR3, the DNA is TGTGCCAGCGGGGGGATTGGCGAGCAGTACTTC.